The 23 T cell receptor beta chains given below trace back to one sample, sequenced in a study of CD8 T cells in Susac syndrome. Random hexamers served to reverse transcribe about 0.5 to 1 ug RNA. MiXCR, applied by TCRdb to the immunoSEQ multiplex PCR reads, yields one record per CDR3 protein. The sample lists approximately 110,000 distinct CDR3 sequences, 90% to 98% occurring once. The sample consisted of CD4+ T cells from PBMCs. Receptor source: a human donor in good health.

The chain links TRBV5-1 to TRBJ1-1; D possibly corresponds to TRBD1 (6 bases). V was trimmed by 0 bases and J by 4 bases, leaving 16 bases between them. Germline V lookup: CDR1 SGHRS, CDR2 YFSETQ. The CDR3 sequence is 16 residues long. The CDR3 bases are TGCGCCAGCAGCTTGGGGGGGGCGGGGAGGAGCACTGAAGCTTTCTTT. Protein: CASSLGGAGRSTEAFF. Looking up the rest from reference TRBV5-1 and TRBJ1-1 gives the full variable domain: KAGVTQTPRYLIKTRGQQVTLSCSPISGHRSVSWYQQTPGQGLQFLFEYFSETQRNKGNFPGRFSGRQFSNSRSEMNVSTLELGDSALYLCASSLGGAGRSTEAFFGQGTRLTVV.

V is TRBV29-1 and J is TRBJ2-7; D possibly corresponds to TRBD1 (6 bases). CDR3 length equals 12 residues. The germline V gene has CDR1 SQVTM and CDR2 ANQGSEA. The V and J ends lost 5 bases and 2 bases respectively, with 10 bases between them. This chain's CDR3 is CSVRDTPYEQYF. In nucleotides, the CDR3 is TGCAGCGTTCGGGACACGCCCTACGAGCAGTACTTC.

The chain couples TRBV1 to TRBJ1-3; TRBD1, as called in the table, went unchecked against the DNA. TRBV1 is tagged as a pseudogene. The CDR3 has 16 residues. The CDR3 loop is CTSSQYGQTTGNTIYF. The DNA of the CDR3 is TGCACCAGCAGCCAATACGGACAAACAACTGGAAACACCATATATTTT.

The gene calls are TRBV2 and TRBJ2-2; 8 nucleotides match TRBD1. Germline V CDR1 and CDR2: SNHLY, FYNNEI. The V gene end was trimmed by 7 bases and the J gene end by 5 bases; junction bases not matched to a gene: 6. CDR3 length equals 14 residues. CDR3 amino acids: CASIRDRGTGELFF. CDR3 coding DNA: TGTGCCAGCATCCGCGACAGGGGAACCGGGGAGCTGTTTTTT.

The chain carries TRBV13 and TRBJ2-7, with a tentative D call TRBD2 (6 bases). Germline V gene sequence: CDR1 PRHDT, CDR2 FYEKMQ (reference sequence). This CDR3 region has 14 residues. V was pared by 5 bases and J by 2 bases, with 13 bases between. The CDR3 region is CASSPRDLTYEQYF. In nucleotides, the CDR3 is TGTGCCAGCAGCCCCAGGGACTTGACCTACGAGCAGTACTTC.

The chain recombines TRBV28 with TRBJ1-2; a weak D match, TRBD1 (6 bases). V was shortened by 1 base and J by 5 bases, with 11 bases between the two germline ends. Germline V gene lookup returns CDR1 MDHEN and CDR2 SYDVKM. There are 14 residues in the CDR3. As DNA, the CDR3 is TGTGCCAGCAGTTTATCCCCAGGGGTTTATGGCTACACCTTC. Protein sequence: CASSLSPGVYGYTF.

J is TRBJ2-5 and V is TRBV28; D might be TRBD2 (6 bases). Germline assignment: CDR1 MDHEN and CDR2 SYDVKM. Trimming took off 10 bases at V and 4 bases at J, with 19 bases between the two ends. This CDR3 is built from 14 residues. CDR3 sequence: CATSGGRERETQYF. CDR3 DNA: TGTGCCACTTCTGGGGGGAGAGAGCGAGAGACCCAGTACTTC.

This clonotype was seen a single time. The CDR3: CASSSGGAGSYNEQFF. The CDR3 DNA follows: TGTGCCAGCAGTTCAGGGGGAGCGGGGTCATACAATGAGCAGTTCTTC. The V gene is TRBV6-2 or TRBV6-3, the J gene TRBJ2-1; the D gene could be TRBD1 or TRBD2 (7 bases each). This CDR3 comprises 16 residues. Germline CDR1 MNHEY, CDR2 SVGEGT. V lost 4 bases and J lost 4, with 17 bases in between.

The rearrangement uses TRBV7-8 and TRBJ1-6; 10 nucleotides agree with TRBD1. Unmatched junction bases numbered 5, after V lost 5 bases and J lost 10 bases. CDR1 and CDR2 from the germline V gene are SGHVS and FQNEAQ. The CDR3 is 14 amino acids. CDR3 DNA sequence: TGTGCCAGCAGCCCCGGGACAGGGGAATCACCCCTCCACTTT. Residues: CASSPGTGESPLHF. Full variable domain (missing parts from reference TRBV7-8 and TRBJ1-6): GAGVSQSPRYKVAKRGQDVALRCDPISGHVSLFWYQQALGQGPEFLTYFQNEAQLDKSGLPSDRFFAERPEGSVSTLKIQRTQQEDSAVYLCASSPGTGESPLHFGNGTRLTVT.

This clonotype was seen more than once but under ten times. The rearrangement joins TRBV20-1 to TRBJ2-5, with 9 bases aligning to TRBD1. Unmatched junction bases numbered 3, after V lost 5 bases and J lost 5 bases. The germline V gene has CDR1 DFQATT and CDR2 SNEGSKA (reference sequence). CDR3 length: 12 residues. The CDR3 DNA sequence: TGCAGTGCTGGGACAGGGAAGGAGACCCAGTACTTC. It yields the protein CSAGTGKETQYF.

The chain joins TRBV29-1 to TRBJ2-1, with D perhaps TRBD2 (7 bases). The CDR3 runs to 13 residues. Trimming removed 3 bases from V and 4 bases from J, with 10 bases in between. CDR1 and CDR2 (germline): SQVTM, ANQGSEA. The CDR3 region has the DNA TGCAGCGTTGATAGGGGGGGGTACAATGAGCAGTTCTTC. Residues: CSVDRGGYNEQFF.

This chain uses TRBV5-1 with TRBJ1-3; no clear D. Germline V gene sequence: CDR1 SGHRS, CDR2 YFSETQ. The germline V and J ends were trimmed by 4 bases and 4 bases, with 15 bases remaining between them. The CDR3 is 15 residues long. The CDR3 spells CASSLSWTEGNTIYF. The CDR3 DNA reads as TGCGCCAGCAGCCTCTCATGGACGGAGGGAAACACCATATATTTT.

The chain's CDR3 is CATGLGGEETQYF. CDR3 nucleotides: TGTGCCACCGGCCTAGGGGGAGAAGAGACCCAGTACTTC. V usage is TRBV6-6 and J usage is TRBJ2-5; maybe TRBD1 (6 bases). Germline values: CDR1 MNHNY, CDR2 SVGAGI (reference sequence). V was trimmed by 10 bases and J by 3 bases, leaving 15 bases between them. CDR3 length: 13 residues.

The V call is TRBV7-3, the J call TRBJ2-2; possible D gene TRBD1, 6 bases. V lost 6 bases and J lost 2, with 16 bases in between. The CDR3 sequence is 16 residues long. The germline CDR1 and CDR2 sequences are SGHTA and FQGTGA. The CDR3 DNA sequence: TGTGCCAGCAGGCGTAATGGGGGCTCCAACACCGGGGAGCTGTTTTTT. Translation: CASRRNGGSNTGELFF.

The genes are TRBV12-3 or TRBV12-4 and TRBJ2-1; D possibly corresponds to TRBD2 (7 bases). The length of the CDR3 is 15 residues. The ends were cut back, 4 bases at V and 9 bases at J, with 19 bases in the middle. CDR3 nucleotide sequence: TGTGCCAGCAGTTCCTTGGGAGGGGGTAAAAGTGAGCAGTTCTTC. Its translation: CASSSLGGGKSEQFF.

The chain links TRBV2 to TRBJ1-1, with TRBD1 matching 9 bases. V lost 3 bases to trimming and J lost 5 bases; unmatched junction nucleotides: 4. The V gene's germline CDR1 is SNHLY and CDR2 FYNNEI. The length of the CDR3 is 14 residues. The CDR3 bases are TGTGCCAGCAGTGATCGACAGGGGGTTACTGAAGCTTTCTTT. Amino acids: CASSDRQGVTEAFF.

The chain links TRBV3-1 to TRBJ2-2; the D gene is possibly TRBD2 (6 bases). The CDR3 covers 17 residues. Trimming took 7 bases from V and 4 from J, leaving 22 bases between them. Looked up from germline, CDR1 is LGHDT and CDR2 is YNNKEL (reference sequence). CDR3 sequence (DNA): TGTGCCAGCACCTCAGGGTCCGGGACTTTTTCCACCGGGGAGCTGTTTTTT. It encodes CASTSGSGTFSTGELFF.

V is TRBV29-1 and J is TRBJ1-4; TRBD1 aligns across 10 bases. The J segment lost 10 bases and the V segment lost 8 bases, leaving 7 bases of the junction unmatched. CDR1 is SQVTM and CDR2 is ANQGSEA in the germline V gene. The length of the CDR3 is 12 residues. This CDR3 is CSIRTGGGKLFF. The CDR3 DNA reads TGCAGCATAAGGACAGGGGGAGGAAAACTGTTTTTT.

The chain is built from TRBV9 and TRBJ2-1; a weak D match, TRBD1 (6 bases). CDR1 is SGDLS and CDR2 is YYNGEE in the germline V gene. This CDR3 is 16 amino acids long. V lost 2 bases and J lost 1, with 13 bases in between. This chain's CDR3 is CASSVDQGRSYNEQFF. Written as DNA, the CDR3 is TGTGCCAGCAGCGTCGATCAGGGGAGATCCTACAATGAGCAGTTCTTC.

The sample holds a few counts of this clonotype. The rearrangement joins TRBV5-6 to TRBJ2-3, with D perhaps TRBD1 (5 bases). In germline, CDR1 is SGHDT, CDR2 YYEEEE. This CDR3 spans 14 amino acids. The V end was cut by 1 base, the J end by 3 bases, with 9 bases between. As DNA, the CDR3 is TGTGCCAGCAGCTTGCAGGGTGGAACAGATACGCAGTATTTT. The encoded protein is CASSLQGGTDTQYF.

The chain couples TRBV30 to TRBJ2-6; D remains unclear. The V gene lost 5 bases and the J gene lost 0 bases, with 8 bases spanning the gap. Germline V gene lookup returns CDR1 GTSNPN and CDR2 SVGIG (reference sequence). The CDR3 has 14 amino acids. DNA for the CDR3: TGTGCCTGGTCCGCAAGCTCTGGGGCCAACGTCCTGACTTTC. Its translation: CAWSASSGANVLTF.

This rearrangement joins TRBV20-1 to TRBJ2-7, with D possibly being TRBD1 (6 bases). Looked up from germline, CDR1 is DFQATT and CDR2 is SNEGSKA (reference sequence). The CDR3 sequence is 12 residues long. Trimming pared 4 bases from V and 4 bases from J, leaving 11 bases between. The CDR3, as DNA: TGCAGTGCTACTCCAGGGGAGTACGAGCAGTACTTC. Translated, it gives CSATPGEYEQYF.

The J gene is TRBJ1-5, the V gene TRBV19; TRBD1 aligns across 10 bases. Germline values: CDR1 LNHDA, CDR2 SQIVND (reference sequence). The CDR3 is made up of 16 amino acids. The V and J ends lost 1 base and 7 bases, in that order; junction bases with no gene match: 7. In nucleotides, the CDR3 is TGTGCCAGTAGTATAGCAAAGACAGGGGGCGCCCAGCCCCAGCATTTT. Translating gives CASSIAKTGGAQPQHF.